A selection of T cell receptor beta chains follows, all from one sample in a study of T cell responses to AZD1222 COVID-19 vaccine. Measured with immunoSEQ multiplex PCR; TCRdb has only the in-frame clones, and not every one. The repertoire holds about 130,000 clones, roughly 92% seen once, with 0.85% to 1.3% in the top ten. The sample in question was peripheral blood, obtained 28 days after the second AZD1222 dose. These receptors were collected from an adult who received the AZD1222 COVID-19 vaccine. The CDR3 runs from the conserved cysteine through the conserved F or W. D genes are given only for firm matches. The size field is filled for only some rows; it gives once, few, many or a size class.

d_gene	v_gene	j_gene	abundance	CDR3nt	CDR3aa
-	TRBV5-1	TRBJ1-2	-	TGCGCCAGCAGCTTGAACGGGGGCTCTAACTATGGCTACACCTTC	CASSLNGGSNYGYTF
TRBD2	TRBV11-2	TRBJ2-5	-	TGTGCCAGCAGCTTTACTAGCGGGAGGACGCAAGAGACCCAGTACTTC	CASSFTSGRTQETQYF
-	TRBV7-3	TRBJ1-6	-	TGTGCCAGCAGCTTGGGACGGAGTTATAATTCACCCCTCCACTTT	CASSLGRSYNSPLHF
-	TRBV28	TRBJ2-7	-	TGTGCCAGCAGTGTGGGACTTGGGGGGTACGAGCAGTACTTC	CASSVGLGGYEQYF
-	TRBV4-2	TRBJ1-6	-	TGTGCCAGCAGCCCGGAGGTGAGAGATTCACCCCTCCACTTT	CASSPEVRDSPLHF
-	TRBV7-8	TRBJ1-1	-	TGTGCCAGCAGCTTACGATGGGAGAGCACTGAAGCTTTCTTT	CASSLRWESTEAFF
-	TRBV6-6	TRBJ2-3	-	TGTGCCAGCAGCAACTCTTTAGGGTCTAGCACAGATACGCAGTATTTT	CASSNSLGSSTDTQYF
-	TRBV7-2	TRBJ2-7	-	TGTGCCAGCAGCCCGGGCCATCTGGCCTACGAGCAGTACTTC	CASSPGHLAYEQYF
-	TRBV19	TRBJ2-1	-	TGTGCCAGTAGTACGGGGGACACGACGTACAATGAGCAGTTCTTC	CASSTGDTTYNEQFF
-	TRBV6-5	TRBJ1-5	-	TGTGCCAGCAGTTCCCTAGCCCGGGGGGGCAATCAGCCCCAGCATTTT	CASSSLARGGNQPQHF
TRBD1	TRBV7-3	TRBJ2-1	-	TGTGCCAGCTGCCCCGGGACAGGTTACAATGAGCAGTTCTTC	CASCPGTGYNEQFF
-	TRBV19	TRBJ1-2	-	TGTGCCAGTAGTAGTAGGGACTCACCTAACTATGGCTACACCTTC	CASSSRDSPNYGYTF
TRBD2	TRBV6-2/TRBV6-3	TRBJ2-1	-	TGTGCCAGCAGTAAGCGGGAGGCCTCCTACAATGAGCAGTTCTTC	CASSKREASYNEQFF
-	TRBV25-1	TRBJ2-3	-	TGTGCCAGCAGTGACCAAGGACGCACAGATACGCAGTATTTT	CASSDQGRTDTQYF
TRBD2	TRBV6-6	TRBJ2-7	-	TGTGCCAGCAGCTCCACGACTAGCGGGAGTGGTTACGAGCAGTACTTC	CASSSTTSGSGYEQYF
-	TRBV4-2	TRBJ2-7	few	TGTGCCAGCAGCCCCTCCTCCAGCAGGGGAACCTACGAGCAGTACTTC	CASSPSSSRGTYEQYF
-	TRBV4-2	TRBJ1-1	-	TGTGCCAGCAGCCCGACAGGGAACACTGAAGCTTTCTTT	CASSPTGNTEAFF
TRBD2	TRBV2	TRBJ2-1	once	TGTGCCAGCAGGGTAGCGGGGGTACCCAGCTCCTACAATGAGCAGTTCTTC	CASRVAGVPSSYNEQFF
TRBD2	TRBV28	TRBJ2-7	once	TGTGCCAGCAGTTTACCGAGCGGGAGCCCGAACGAGCAGTACTTC	CASSLPSGSPNEQYF
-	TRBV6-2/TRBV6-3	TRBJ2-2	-	TGTGCCAGCAGTTCGGGGGATGCGAACACCGGGGAGCTGTTTTTT	CASSSGDANTGELFF
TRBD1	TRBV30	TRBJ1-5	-	TGTGCCTGGGCGCCAGGGGGAAATCAGCCCCAGCATTTT	CAWAPGGNQPQHF
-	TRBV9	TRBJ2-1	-	TGTGCCAGCAGCTCTCGAGGGTGGCATGAGCAGTTCTTC	CASSSRGWHEQFF
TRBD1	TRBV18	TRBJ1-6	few	TGTGCCAGCTCCCCCGGACAGGGGGCACTTAATTCACCCCTCCACTTT	CASSPGQGALNSPLHF
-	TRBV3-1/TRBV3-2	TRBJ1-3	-	TGTGCCAGCAGCCAAGCCAGCGCTGGAAACACCATATATTTT	CASSQASAGNTIYF
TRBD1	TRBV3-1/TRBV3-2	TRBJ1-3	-	TGTGCCAGCAGCCTACAGGGGCGAAAAGGAAACACCATATATTTT	CASSLQGRKGNTIYF
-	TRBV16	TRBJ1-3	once	TGTGCCAGCAGCCCGAGGTTGGGGTCTGGAAACACCATATATTTT	CASSPRLGSGNTIYF
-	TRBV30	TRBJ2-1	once	TGTGCCTGGAGTGTATTGGGCCGGGAGCAGTTCTTC	CAWSVLGREQFF
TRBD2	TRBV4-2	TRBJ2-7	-	TGTGCCAGCAGCCAGGGACTAGGGCCTTCCTACGAGCAGTACTTC	CASSQGLGPSYEQYF
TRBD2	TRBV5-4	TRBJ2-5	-	TGTGCCAGCAGCTCCGCGGGTCGACTAGCGGAGGGGGAGACCCAGTACTTC	CASSSAGRLAEGETQYF